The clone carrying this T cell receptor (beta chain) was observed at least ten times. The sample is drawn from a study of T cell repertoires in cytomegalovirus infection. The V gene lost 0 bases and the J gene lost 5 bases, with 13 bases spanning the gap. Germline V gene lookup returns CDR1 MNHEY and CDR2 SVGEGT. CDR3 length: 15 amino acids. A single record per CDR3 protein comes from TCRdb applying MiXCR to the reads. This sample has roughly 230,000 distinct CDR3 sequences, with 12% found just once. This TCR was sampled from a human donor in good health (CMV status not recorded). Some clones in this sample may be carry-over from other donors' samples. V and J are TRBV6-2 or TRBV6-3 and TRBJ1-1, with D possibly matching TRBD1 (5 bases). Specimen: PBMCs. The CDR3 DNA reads TGTGCCAGCAGTTACTCCGCCCACCGGGGGACTGAAGCTTTCTTT. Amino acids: CASSYSAHRGTEAFF.